This T cell receptor (beta chain) was captured in a study of T cells in Graves' hyperthyroidism and ophthalmopathy. A lack of ophthalmopathy progression within 18 months defined stable Graves' hyperthyroidism. Participants, patients aged 18 to 65, had newly diagnosed hyperthyroidism with a duration under 2 months. Patients were excluded for uncontrolled infection, other autoimmune disease, pregnancy or lactation. RNA transcripts served as the template for amplifying TCR beta CDR3 regions. The TCR CDR3 first-round RT-PCR relied on the HTBI primer set. TCRdb fed the multiplex PCR reads into MiXCR, producing one record per CDR3 protein. Seen here are a few hundred thousand distinct CDR3 sequences, approximately 15% observed once, and the top ten hold 5% to 6%. In its sample, this clonotype was seen many times. This sequence was found in a woman aged 18-29 years with Graves' hyperthyroidism. The sequencing sample was made of blood.

The CDR3 region has the DNA TGTGCCAGCAGTCCGACTAGCGGGAGGGCCAATGAGCAGTTCTTC. Residues: CASSPTSGRANEQFF. The V gene is TRBV3-1, the J gene TRBJ2-1; 14 bases line up with TRBD2. CDR3 length: 15 amino acids. V was clipped by 6 bases and J by 6 bases; unmatched bases: 4. CDR1 is LGHDT, CDR2 YNNKEL, per germline (reference sequence).